A single sample is the source of the 4 T cell receptor beta chains below, sequenced in a study of beta chain features in type 1 diabetes. Their cognate antigens are unknown. Study-wide findings and caveats: All four CD4+ subsets of Type 1 diabetes patients contained TCRB CDR3s that were moderately but significantly shorter.

Of the isolated RNA, all was reverse transcribed, and so the sequenced material was expressed TCRB transcripts. This table comes from immunoSEQ multiplex PCR, and its TCRdb copy is limited to in-frame clones, with some not included. The sample gives 250,000 to 300,000 clones, more than 13% of which show up once; less than 0.02% is in the top ten. Specimen: naive CD4+ T cells from blood. These receptors originate from a young man with type 1 diabetes.

The chain joins TRBV5-6 to TRBJ2-3, with D possibly being TRBD2 (5 bases). Germline CDR1 reads SGHDT; CDR2 reads YYEEEE. This CDR3 is 15 amino acids long. V was cut by 0 bases and J by 3 bases, with 11 bases left in between. The CDR3 region has the DNA TGTGCCAGCAGCTTGGCCGCGGGTCAAACAGATACGCAGTATTTT. This encodes CASSLAAGQTDTQYF.

V and J are TRBV11-2 and TRBJ2-7; 7 bases fit TRBD1. Per germline, CDR1 SGHAT and CDR2 FQNNGV. With V trimmed by 5 bases and J by 0 bases, 7 bases remained unmatched. The CDR3 extends over 15 amino acids. The CDR3 DNA reads TGTGCCAGCAGCCAGGGGGTAGGTTACTCCTACGAGCAGTACTTC. This sequence encodes CASSQGVGYSYEQYF.

The sample holds a few counts of this clone. The rearrangement links TRBV30 to TRBJ1-3; D gene uncertain. V was shortened by 4 bases and J by 1 base, with 5 bases between the two germline ends. The CDR3 length is 12 residues. The germline V gene has CDR1 GTSNPN and CDR2 SVGIG (reference sequence). The CDR3 region has the DNA TGTGCCTGGACGAGTTCTGGAAACACCATATATTTT. Translating gives CAWTSSGNTIYF.

V usage is TRBV5-1 and J usage is TRBJ2-5; 8 positions match TRBD1. V dropped 2 bases and J dropped 6; count of bases not matched to a gene: 3. This CDR3 contains 13 residues. Germline lookup yields CDR1 SGHRS and CDR2 YFSETQ. The CDR3 loop reads CASSFGQGQTQYF. Here the CDR3 DNA reads TGCGCCAGCAGCTTCGGACAGGGACAGACCCAGTACTTC. Supplemented by reference TRBV5-1 and TRBJ2-5, the full variable domain reads KAGVTQTPRYLIKTRGQQVTLSCSPISGHRSVSWYQQTPGQGLQFLFEYFSETQRNKGNFPGRFSGRQFSNSRSEMNVSTLELGDSALYLCASSFGQGQTQYFGPGTRLLVL.